This T cell receptor (beta chain) was recorded in a study of cytomegalovirus exposure and HLA in healthy donors. The V gene's germline CDR1 is SNHLY and CDR2 FYNNEI. The CDR3 is 16 amino acids. With 7 bases clipped from V and 7 bases from J, the junction kept 16 bases outside the gene matches. The PCR was carried out with 60 Vbeta primers and 13 Jbeta primers. This table comes from immunoSEQ multiplex PCR, and its TCRdb copy is limited to in-frame clones, with some not included. This sample carries roughly 84,000 clones, over 75% of them seen once, and the ten largest clones take about 3.5%. Specimen: PBMCs. This receptor was obtained from a man aged 50 to 59 in good health and CMV-seronegative. The chain joins TRBV2 to TRBJ2-3, with TRBD2 matching 8 bases. DNA for the CDR3: TGTGCCAGCACTCCAGATCGGGGGGGCCGGAAGAATACGCAGTATTTT. It encodes CASTPDRGGRKNTQYF.